This T cell receptor beta chain was documented in a study of T cell responses to AZD1222 COVID-19 vaccine (dated by TCRdb to the early 2020s). About the study as a whole: AZD1222 recipients whose second dose came at about 4 weeks and those whose second dose came at about 12 weeks were combined into one group, since spike-specific TCR depth and breadth did not differ between the two schedules. Enrollment into the trials was organized by age into subgroups of 18-55, 56-69 and 70-plus years, and those subgroups contained 148, 28 and 57 TCR-sequenced participants, respectively. A total of 233 trial participants underwent TCR sequencing, of whom 200 to 220 had received two doses of AZD1222 and about 25 had received two doses of the MenACWY control vaccine. What the authors observed across the whole study: Participants were mostly white British and included more females than males, and it was suggested by the authors that clonal diversity may have been underestimated. The 56-69-year group was small, and its depth increase did not reach significance, likely because of low power. Only five or six AZD1222 recipients were SARS-CoV-2 seropositive at baseline, limiting conclusions about previously exposed vaccinees. Because no day 14 peak-response samples were available, repertoires were characterized only after the peak T cell response. Epitopes outside the regions mutated in the B.1.351 and B.1.1.7 variants were reportedly recognized by nearly half of the unique spike-specific TCRs. Spike-specific TCR breadth and depth rose significantly after two AZD1222 doses compared with day 0 and with MenACWY recipients. The vaccine-associated CD4 TCRs covered the entire spike protein, and the dominant responses fell in regions 160-218 and 743-854.

This specimen's time point label, per the study, means: baseline before first vaccination. Vaccinee samples were obtained from the UK trials COV001 and COV002, which included a single-blind randomized controlled phase 2/3 trial of AZD1222 (ChAdOx1 nCoV-19) in healthy adults. For TCRbeta chain sequencing, PBMC samples from trial participants were taken at day 0 and at day 28 after the second dose. On this clone: What antigen it recognizes has not been identified. Per-base qualities were not stored, and no clone one base away is much larger.

The CDR3 regions of human TCRbeta chains were subjected to immunosequencing. As for how the authors treated the data: Repertoire TCRs were checked for matches against a reference library of SARS-CoV-2-specific TCRs that had been generated using the MIRA antigen-specificity platform. Breadth was defined as the fraction of unique TCRs that were SARS-CoV-2-associated. Depth was defined as the fraction of total T cells that were SARS-CoV-2-associated. Using the MIRA data, each spike-specific TCR was mapped to the spike region that the TCR reacts to and placed in a CD4 or CD8 class. Log10-transformed breadth and depth values were compared by one-way ANOVA with Sidak's multiple comparisons tests. TCRdb provides this immuneACCESS table in a form limited to in-frame rearrangements. Some clones are lacking; in checked studies, under half of them reflect an unresolved V gene, and why the rest are absent is not known. That table supplies the V and J calls and clone size; D and trimming were determined from the DNA. The sample table holds about 150,000 clones, of which 94% were seen once. Of the sample, 1.3% falls within the top ten clones.

This TCR was sampled from an adult in good health. Specimen: peripheral blood, collected on day 0 of AZD1222 vaccination.

The bases are TGTGCCAGCAGCGTCGGCGACAGAGATCTACAAACTAATGAAAAACTGTTTTTT. Translated, it reads CASSVGDRDLQTNEKLFF. The rearrangement joined TRBV9 to TRBJ1-4; matching of 5 bases hints at TRBD1 as the D gene. CDR1 SGDLS and CDR2 YYNGEE were looked up in the germline V gene. Including cysteine and phenylalanine, the CDR3 has 18 amino acids. Left in the record is the CDR3 DNA by itself, 54 bases read in frame from the first base. V is shortened by 2 bases, J by 1 base, and the region joining them spans 18 bases.